This T cell receptor beta chain was sequenced in a study of patients and donors after allogeneic stem cell transplantation. Germline-derived CDR1 and CDR2 are SQVTM and ANQGSEA. Deletions cut 7 bases from V and 1 base from J, with 13 bases between. This CDR3 region has 13 residues. This clonotype was detected a few times. In TCRdb, the RT-PCR reads were re-called with MiXCR into one record per CDR3 protein. The sample lists some 160,000 distinct CDR3 sequences; about a quarter were seen once. The material sequenced was blood, either unsorted or a sorted T cell fraction (not recorded which). V is TRBV29-1 and J is TRBJ1-1; weak D call: TRBD1 (6 bases). The sequence was collected from a human donor who was either an allogeneic HSCT recipient or a stem cell or donor lymphocyte infusion donor (not recorded which). It is not recorded whose cells these are; they may come from a transplant donor. This chain's CDR3 is CSALRGGNTEAFF. Written as DNA, the CDR3 is TGCAGCGCCCTAAGGGGGGGGAACACTGAAGCTTTCTTT.